Here is one TCR beta chain with its context. Its antigen is as yet unknown. These data are taken from a study of blood T cells in healthy people across ages. Peripheral blood samples of around 11 milliliters were drawn from each donor. Study-wide findings and caveats: CMV status of donors was not determined, possibly confounding expanded clonotype changes. Higher diversity, along with more naive CD4+ cells, distinguished long-lived donors from aged donors.

A second about 7 to 12 cycle PCR used barcoded and J-beta primers. A 12-random-nucleotide template-switch adaptor tagged each cDNA molecule. TCRdb redid the calling of the 5' RACE reads with MiXCR, one entry per CDR3 protein. Here the sample spans 1.5 million to 2 million distinct CDR3 sequences, around 42% being singletons. Trimming pared 6 bases from V and 4 bases from J, leaving 9 bases between. The CDR3 is 11 amino acids. Looked up from germline, CDR1 is DFQATT and CDR2 is SNEGSKA (reference sequence). J is TRBJ1-2 and V is TRBV20-1; D unclear. The receptor's source is a human donor in good health. Sequencing was performed on blood. The CDR3 region is CSALGTYGYTF. CDR3 DNA: TGCAGTGCCCTAGGAACCTATGGCTACACCTTC.